These 4 T cell receptor gamma chains came from one sample sequenced in a study of human gamma delta and Vdelta1 T cells. TCRdb reprocessed the PCR reads through CATT. The data show about 2,900 gamma-chain clones, around 4.9% seen once. The sample taken for sequencing was naive CD27+ Vdelta1 gamma-delta T cells from blood. These receptors originate from a human donor in good health.

With respect to this clone: At one boundary the junction diverges from the germline segment, which might be a read error. This chain connects TRGV2 to TRGJ1 or TRGJ2. The CDR3 is 13 residues long. Germline V CDR1 and CDR2: EGSNGY, YDSYNSKV. The DNA for the CDR3 is TGTGCCACCTGGTACAGGCAGCATTATCAGAAACTCTTT. It codes for CATWYRQHYQKLF.

This clone was counted between two and nine times. A single base separates this from a much larger clone, so it may be a read error. V and J are TRGV5 and TRGJ1 or TRGJ2. The CDR3 covers 15 residues. Germline V gene data show CDR1 as VINAFY and CDR2 as YDVSNSKD. V gave up 0 bases and J gave up 4 bases; unmatched junction bases: 9. The CDR3 reads CATWDRPAKYYKKLF. The CDR3 nucleotides are TGTGCCACCTGGGACAGGCCGGCGAAGTATTATAAGAAACTCTTT.

This clone was picked up a small number of times. Being one base from a much bigger clone, this may be a read error. The same CDR3 arises from other DNA sequences in this sample as well. The chain has TRGV2 and TRGJ1 or TRGJ2. The CDR3 spans 11 residues. Germline V CDR1 and CDR2: EGSNGY, YDSYNSKV. Here the CDR3 DNA reads TGTGCCACCTGGGACGGCCATAAGAAACTATTT. Its protein product is CATWDGHKKLF.

V usage is TRGV5 and J usage is TRGJ1 or TRGJ2. This CDR3 spans 13 amino acids. The ends lost 2 bases at V and 3 bases at J; junction bases unmatched: 4. From germline, CDR1 is VINAFY and CDR2 YDVSNSKD. CDR3 region: CATWDTSYYKKLF. The CDR3 DNA is TGTGCCACCTGGGACACCTCTTATTATAAGAAACTCTTT.